The 21 T cell receptor beta chains in this list originate from one sample, sequenced in a study of regulatory T cells in long-lasting Graves disease. To make TCR beta libraries, researchers used iRepertoire HTBI primers and Arm-PCR of CDR3 regions. TCRdb processed the multiplex PCR reads anew with MiXCR; each CDR3 protein has one entry. The sample has 300,000 or so distinct CDR3 sequences; roughly a fifth are singletons. Time point: persistent/refractory GD, antithyroid drugs over 5 years with positive TRAb. PBMCs provided the RNA from which the TCR library was made. This specimen was peripheral blood mononuclear cells (PBMCs), taken when the disease was refractory, from a patient treated with antithyroid drugs. Source of these receptors: a female donor with Graves disease.

V usage is TRBV29-1 and J usage is TRBJ1-3; D gene unclear. Germline V gene sequence: CDR1 SQVTM, CDR2 ANQGSEA. Trimming removed 4 bases from V and 6 bases from J, with 10 bases in between. The CDR3 length is 12 residues. The CDR3 nucleotides are TGCAGCGTTGTAAGGGAGGCAAACACCATATATTTT. Its protein is CSVVREANTIYF. The full variable domain, completed using reference TRBV29-1 and TRBJ1-3, is SAVISQKPSRDICQRGTSLTIQCQVDSQVTMMFWYRQQPGQSLTLIATANQGSEATYESGFVIDKFPISRPNLTFSTLTVSNMSPEDSSIYLCSVVREANTIYFGEGSWLTVV.

The genes are TRBV12-3 or TRBV12-4 and TRBJ2-7; D remains ambiguous. Trimming left V 4 bases short and J 3 bases short, with 13 bases between. The CDR3 consists of 14 residues. CDR3 residues: CASSCGWENYEQYF. CDR3 DNA sequence: TGTGCCAGCAGTTGTGGCTGGGAAAACTACGAGCAGTACTTC.

V is TRBV3-1 and J is TRBJ2-7; a possible D gene is TRBD2 (6 bases). The CDR3 totals 13 residues. CDR1 is LGHDT and CDR2 is YNNKEL in the germline V gene (reference sequence). Trimming removed 0 bases from V and 12 bases from J, with 15 bases in between. CDR3 residues: CASSQELAGRLYF. In DNA, the CDR3 is TGTGCCAGCAGCCAAGAGTTGGCAGGGAGGCTGTACTTC.

This clonotype appeared many times. The rearrangement uses TRBV6-2 or TRBV6-3 and TRBJ2-5; 7 nucleotides line up with TRBD2. Germline V gene sequence: CDR1 MNHEY, CDR2 SVGEGT. The CDR3 has 19 residues. V gave up 6 bases and J gave up 4 bases; unmatched junction bases: 23. The DNA for the CDR3 is TGTGCCAGCAGCCTAAGGAGTCGGACGGCGGGAGTATTTCCAGAGACCCAGTACTTC. This codes for CASSLRSRTAGVFPETQYF.

This clonotype showed up many times. This chain joins TRBV7-2 and TRBJ2-2; a possible D gene is TRBD2 (5 bases). V was pared by 5 bases and J by 1 base, with 11 bases between. Germline loops: CDR1 SGHTA, CDR2 FQGNSA. This CDR3 contains 15 residues. The CDR3 DNA reads as TGTGCCAGCAGCCCTGGACTCCTGAACACCGGGGAGCTGTTTTTT. Encoded protein: CASSPGLLNTGELFF. The variable domain in full, completed from reference TRBV7-2 and TRBJ2-2, reads GAGVSQSPSNKVTEKGKDVELRCDPISGHTALYWYRQSLGQGLEFLIYFQGNSAPDKSGLPSDRFSAERTGGSVSTLTIQRTQQEDSAVYLCASSPGLLNTGELFFGEGSRLTVL.

This clonotype came up many times. This chain joins TRBV11-2 and TRBJ1-5; D perhaps matches TRBD1 (6 bases). There are 13 residues in the CDR3. The germline CDR1 and CDR2 sequences are SGHAT and FQNNGV. V was cut by 5 bases and J by 9 bases, with 14 bases left in between. As DNA, the CDR3 is TGTGCCAGCAGCGCCGGGACAAGCTCGCCCCAGCATTTT. Its protein is CASSAGTSSPQHF.

This clonotype has ten or more counts. The V gene is TRBV6-5, the J gene TRBJ2-2; 9 nucleotides agree with TRBD2. The CDR3 loop spans 13 amino acids. The ends lost 2 bases at V and 15 bases at J; junction bases unmatched: 7. Germline values: CDR1 MNHEY, CDR2 SVGAGI. The CDR3 loop is CASSYRREGSMFF. In nucleotides, the CDR3 is TGTGCCAGCAGTTACAGGCGGGAGGGGTCGATGTTTTTT.

This clonotype was found many times. CDR3: CASSLSPGQGIYEQYF. Here the CDR3 DNA reads TGTGCCAGCAGTTTATCACCCGGACAGGGGATCTACGAGCAGTACTTC. The V call is TRBV28, the J call TRBJ2-7; 9 bases agree with TRBD1. The CDR3 runs to 16 residues. V gave up 1 base and J gave up 3 bases; unmatched junction bases: 7. The germline CDR1 and CDR2 sequences are MDHEN and SYDVKM.

This chain joins TRBV6-4 and TRBJ2-2, with TRBD2 identical over 9 bases. V was clipped by 2 bases and J by 4 bases; unmatched bases: 11. Germline V gives CDR1 MRHNA, CDR2 SNTAGT. The CDR3 loop spans 18 amino acids. The CDR3 bases are TGTGCCAGCAGTGACCGCTCTAGCGGGATTAAGGGCACCGGGGAGCTGTTTTTT. The encoded protein is CASSDRSSGIKGTGELFF.

This clonotype occurred many times. V and J are TRBV6-1 and TRBJ1-5, with unresolved D. Germline V gene sequence: CDR1 MNHNS, CDR2 SASEGT. Trimming removed 6 bases from V and 0 bases from J, with 12 bases in between. The CDR3 is 15 residues long. CDR3 protein: CASRPGGFSNQPQHF. The CDR3 DNA sequence: TGTGCCAGCAGGCCCGGCGGATTTAGCAATCAGCCCCAGCATTTT.

The table lists this clonotype with a few counts. The gene calls are TRBV30 and TRBJ1-1; D gene ambiguous. Germline V gene data show CDR1 as GTSNPN and CDR2 as SVGIG (reference sequence). V shed 0 bases and J shed 1 base, with 18 bases lying between them. There are 17 residues in the CDR3. The CDR3 DNA sequence: TGTGCCTGGAGTGTATTGTCTGGTAGCGTCCGGAACACTGAAGCTTTCTTT. Translated: CAWSVLSGSVRNTEAFF. Full variable domain (missing parts from reference TRBV30 and TRBJ1-1): SQTIHQWPATLVQPVGSPLSLECTVEGTSNPNLYWYRQAAGRGLQLLFYSVGIGQISSEVPQNLSASRPQDRQFILSSKKLLLSDSGFYLCAWSVLSGSVRNTEAFFGQGTRLTVV.

This clonotype was seen a few times. The rearrangement links TRBV10-3 to TRBJ2-6; 7 bases agree with TRBD2. The CDR3 contains 17 residues. Per the germline V gene, CDR1 is ENHRY and CDR2 is SYGVKD. V lost 1 base and J lost 0; bases outside the gene matches: 3. CDR3 in DNA: TGTGCCATCAGTGAGTTTTGGGGGGGCTCTGGGGCCAACGTCCTGACTTTC. This gives the protein CAISEFWGGSGANVLTF.

This clonotype was seen ten or more times. One end of the junction varies from germline; a read error may be responsible. This chain's CDR3 is CASSLSGSGNTIYF. The CDR3 nucleotides read TGTGCCAGCAGCTTATCGGGCAGCGGAAACACCATATATTTT. The rearrangement links TRBV27 to TRBJ1-3; no definite D call. This CDR3 has 14 residues. Germline CDR1 MNHEY, CDR2 SMNVEV (reference sequence).

The sample holds many counts of this clonotype. J is TRBJ1-2 and V is TRBV6-1, with D possibly matching TRBD1 (5 bases). This CDR3 comprises 14 residues. CDR1 and CDR2 from the germline V gene are MNHNS and SASEGT. V was trimmed by 6 bases and J by 8 bases, leaving 19 bases between them. The CDR3 here is CASRRVNRGEGYTF. CDR3 DNA: TGTGCCAGCAGGCGCGTTAATCGGGGGGAGGGCTACACCTTC.

This clonotype occurred many times. CDR3 in amino acids: CSARDRYRGRLELNTEAFF. For the CDR3, the DNA is TGCAGTGCTAGGGACCGATACAGGGGTCGGTTAGAACTGAACACTGAAGCTTTCTTT. J is TRBJ1-1 and V is TRBV20-1; TRBD1 agrees at 7 bases. J lost 0 bases, V lost 3 bases, and 19 bases had no gene match. The CDR3 is 19 amino acids. The germline V gene has CDR1 DFQATT and CDR2 SNEGSKA (reference sequence).

The rearrangement joins TRBV6-1 to TRBJ1-2, with TRBD1 matching 7 bases. Germline CDR1 is MNHNS and CDR2 is SASEGT. Trimming at V came to 7 bases and at J to 8 bases, leaving 19 bases not matched to a gene. This CDR3 is 16 amino acids long. In nucleotides, the CDR3 is TGTGCCAGCAACGAAGGCTCTCGGACAGGTCGATCGGGCTACACCTTC. It is translated as CASNEGSRTGRSGYTF.

This clonotype was counted only a few times. The chain joins TRBV29-1 to TRBJ1-1; 9 bases fit TRBD1. The CDR3 consists of 13 residues. Per the germline V gene, CDR1 is SQVTM and CDR2 is ANQGSEA. V dropped 7 bases and J dropped 3; count of bases not matched to a gene: 6. For the CDR3, the DNA is TGCAGCGGCGACAGGGGGAGATACACTGAAGCTTTCTTT. Encoded protein: CSGDRGRYTEAFF.

This clonotype was observed a handful of times. This rearrangement joins TRBV27 to TRBJ2-1; 8 bases line up with TRBD2. Germline V gives CDR1 MNHEY, CDR2 SMNVEV (reference sequence). The length of the CDR3 is 13 residues. V trimming: 5 bases; J trimming: 5 bases; junction bases outside the gene matches: 2. The CDR3 sequence is CASSQLADNEQFF. The CDR3 nucleotides are TGTGCCAGCAGTCAACTAGCGGACAATGAGCAGTTCTTC.

This clonotype was detected a few times. The chain couples TRBV27 to TRBJ2-7; 9 bases are shared with TRBD1. V gave up 6 bases and J gave up 4 bases; unmatched junction bases: 10. Germline loops: CDR1 MNHEY, CDR2 SMNVEV (reference sequence). The CDR3 loop spans 15 amino acids. The CDR3, as DNA: TGTGCCAGCAGCCCTAGGGACAGGGATAGGTACGAGCAGTACTTC. This translates into CASSPRDRDRYEQYF.

A few counts support this clonotype. J is TRBJ2-4 and V is TRBV19, with D perhaps TRBD1 (6 bases). CDR1 and CDR2 from the germline V gene are LNHDA and SQIVND (reference sequence). The CDR3 runs 16 residues. Between the trimmed V and J ends, which lost 4 bases and 4 bases, there was a span of 17 bases. CDR3 protein: CASSTARGYLKNIQYF. CDR3 DNA: TGTGCCAGTAGTACAGCCAGGGGCTACCTTAAAAACATTCAGTACTTC. Supplemented by reference TRBV19 and TRBJ2-4, the full variable domain reads DGGITQSPKYLFRKEGQNVTLSCEQNLNHDAMYWYRQDPGQGLRLIYYSQIVNDFQKGDIAEGYSVSREKKESFPLTVTSAQKNPTAFYLCASSTARGYLKNIQYFGAGTRLSVL.

This clonotype has a count of ten or more. The V call is TRBV12-3 or TRBV12-4, the J call TRBJ1-6; 7 bases align to TRBD1. This CDR3 region has 14 residues. With V trimmed by 5 bases and J by 9 bases, 7 bases remained unmatched. In DNA, the CDR3 is TGTGCCAGCAGTGTGAGGGGGCAAGCTTCACCCCTCCACTTT. It encodes CASSVRGQASPLHF.